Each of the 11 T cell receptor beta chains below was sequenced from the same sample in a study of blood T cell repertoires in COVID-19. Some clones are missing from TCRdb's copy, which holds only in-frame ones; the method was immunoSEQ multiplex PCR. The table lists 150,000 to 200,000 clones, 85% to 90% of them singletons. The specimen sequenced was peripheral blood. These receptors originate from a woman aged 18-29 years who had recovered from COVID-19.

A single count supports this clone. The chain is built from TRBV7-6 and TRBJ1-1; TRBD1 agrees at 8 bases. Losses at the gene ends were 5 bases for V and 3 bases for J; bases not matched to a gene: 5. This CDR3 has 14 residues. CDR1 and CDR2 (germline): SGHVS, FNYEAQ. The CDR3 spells CASSRGQGYTEAFF. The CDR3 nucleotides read TGTGCCAGCAGCCGCGGACAGGGATACACTGAAGCTTTCTTT.

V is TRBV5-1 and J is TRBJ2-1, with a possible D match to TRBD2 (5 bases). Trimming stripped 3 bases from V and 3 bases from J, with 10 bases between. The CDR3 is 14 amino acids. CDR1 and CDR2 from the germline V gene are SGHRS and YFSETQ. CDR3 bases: TGCGCCAGCAGCTACCGGGGTAACTACAATGAGCAGTTCTTC. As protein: CASSYRGNYNEQFF.

In DNA, the CDR3 is TGTGCCAGCAGCTTATGGTATGGCCGCGGGGAGCTGTTTTTT. Translation gives CASSLWYGRGELFF. The chain links TRBV7-3 to TRBJ2-2; D not resolved. Trimming removed 2 bases at V and 7 bases at J, with 11 bases between. CDR1 SGHTA and CDR2 FQGTGA come from the germline V gene. This CDR3 contains 14 residues.

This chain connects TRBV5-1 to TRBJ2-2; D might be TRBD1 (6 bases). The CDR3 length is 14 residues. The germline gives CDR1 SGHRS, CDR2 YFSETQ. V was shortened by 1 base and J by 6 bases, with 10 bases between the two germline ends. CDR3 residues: CASSLTGIPGELFF. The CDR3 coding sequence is TGCGCCAGCAGCTTGACAGGGATACCCGGGGAGCTGTTTTTT.

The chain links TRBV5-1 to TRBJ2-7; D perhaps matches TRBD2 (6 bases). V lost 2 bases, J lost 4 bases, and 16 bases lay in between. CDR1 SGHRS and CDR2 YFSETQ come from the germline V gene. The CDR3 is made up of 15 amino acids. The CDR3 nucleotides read TGCGCCAGCAGCTTTGATAGCGGAGGATCTTACGAGCAGTACGTC. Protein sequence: CASSFDSGGSYEQYV.

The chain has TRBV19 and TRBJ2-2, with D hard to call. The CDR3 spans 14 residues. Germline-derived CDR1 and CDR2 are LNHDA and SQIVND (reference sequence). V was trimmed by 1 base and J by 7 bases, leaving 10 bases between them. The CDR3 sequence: CASSIVIRYGELFF. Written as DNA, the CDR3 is TGTGCCAGTAGTATAGTCATCAGATACGGGGAGCTGTTTTTT.

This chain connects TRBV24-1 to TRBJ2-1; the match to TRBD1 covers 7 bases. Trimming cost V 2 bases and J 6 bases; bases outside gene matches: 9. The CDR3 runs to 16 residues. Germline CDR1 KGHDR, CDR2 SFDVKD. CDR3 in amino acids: CATSDSTGTVPNEQFF. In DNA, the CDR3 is TGTGCCACCAGTGATTCGACAGGGACGGTCCCCAATGAGCAGTTCTTC.

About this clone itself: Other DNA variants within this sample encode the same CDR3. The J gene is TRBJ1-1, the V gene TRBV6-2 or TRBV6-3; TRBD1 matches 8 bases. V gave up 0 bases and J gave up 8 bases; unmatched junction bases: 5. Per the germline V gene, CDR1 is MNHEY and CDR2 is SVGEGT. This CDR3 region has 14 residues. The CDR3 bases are TGTGCCAGCAGTTACTCGGGTACAGGGGGAGAAGCTTTCTTT. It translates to CASSYSGTGGEAFF.

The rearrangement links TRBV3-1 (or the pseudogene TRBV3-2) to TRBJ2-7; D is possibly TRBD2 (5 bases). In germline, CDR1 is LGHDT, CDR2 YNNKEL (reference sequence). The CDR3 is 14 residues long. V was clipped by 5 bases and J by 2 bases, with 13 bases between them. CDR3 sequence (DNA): TGTGCCAGCAGCTTCAGCACTAGTCCCTACGAGCAGTACTTC. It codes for CASSFSTSPYEQYF.

CDR3 in DNA: TGTGCCAGCAGCCGTAGAGCGGAGGGCTATGGCTACACCTTC. Encoded protein: CASSRRAEGYGYTF. This chain uses TRBV5-4 with TRBJ1-2; no definite D call. CDR3 size: 14 residues. Germline lookup yields CDR1 SGHNT and CDR2 YYREEE (reference sequence). V was shortened by 4 bases and J by 4 bases, with 14 bases between the two germline ends.

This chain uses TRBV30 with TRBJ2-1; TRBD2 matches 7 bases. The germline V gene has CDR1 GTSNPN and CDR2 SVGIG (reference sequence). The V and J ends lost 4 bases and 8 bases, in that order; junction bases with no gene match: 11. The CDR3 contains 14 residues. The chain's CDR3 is CAWTGEGPGDEQFF. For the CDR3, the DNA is TGTGCCTGGACGGGGGAGGGGCCCGGCGATGAGCAGTTCTTC.